Listed below are T cell receptor beta chains from one sample, sequenced in a study of blood T cell repertoires in COVID-19. Profiling relied on immunoSEQ multiplex PCR, and the TCRdb table lists in-frame clones only, not all of them. The sample carries fewer than 250,000 clones, roughly 80% recorded once. The material sequenced was peripheral blood. The receptors here all came from a man aged 55 to 70 with acute or convalescent COVID-19. Each CDR3 is given with its conserved first and last residue. The D gene is left open where the match is weak. Only part of the rows carry a size: once, few, many, or a class if the clone is expanded.

size	J	V	D	CDR3	DNA
.	TRBJ1-2	TRBV2	.	CASSGSTELYGYTF	TGTGCCAGCAGTGGTTCGACAGAGCTCTATGGCTACACCTTC
.	TRBJ1-5	TRBV7-2	TRBD1	CASSLTNRGQGQPQHF	TGTGCCAGCAGCTTAACTAACAGGGGGCAGGGTCAGCCCCAGCATTTT
.	TRBJ1-1	TRBV11-3	.	CASSSSNLNTEAFF	TGTGCCAGCAGCTCCAGTAATCTGAACACTGAAGCTTTCTTT
.	TRBJ1-1	TRBV6-5	TRBD1	CASSRDSYTEAFF	TGTGCCAGCAGCCGGGACAGCTACACTGAAGCTTTCTTT
.	TRBJ1-2	TRBV12-3/TRBV12-4	.	CASSKTVYGYTF	TGTGCCAGCAGCAAGACAGTTTATGGCTACACCTTC
.	TRBJ2-2	TRBV11-1	TRBD2	CASSFLLAGEPGELFF	TGTGCCAGCAGCTTCCTACTAGCGGGGGAGCCCGGGGAGCTGTTTTTT
.	TRBJ2-1	TRBV5-1	TRBD1	CASSLGQGAIYNEQFF	TGCGCCAGCAGCTTGGGGCAGGGGGCGATCTACAATGAGCAGTTCTTC
.	TRBJ2-2	TRBV29-1	TRBD2	CSVGGLAGGPGTGELFF	TGCAGCGTTGGCGGACTCGCGGGGGGGCCGGGGACCGGGGAGCTGTTTTTT
.	TRBJ2-1	TRBV7-2	TRBD2	CASSLVVAGGRYNEQFF	TGTGCCAGCAGCTTAGTTGTAGCGGGGGGGAGATACAATGAGCAGTTCTTC
.	TRBJ1-5	TRBV6-4	.	CASSELTAYPNNQPQHF	TGTGCCAGCAGTGAATTGACAGCCTACCCTAACAATCAGCCCCAGCATTTT
once	TRBJ2-1	TRBV24-1	TRBD2	CATSDSTPLAGALNEQFF	TGTGCCACCAGTGATTCTACCCCCCTAGCGGGAGCCCTCAATGAGCAGTTCTTC
once	TRBJ2-5	TRBV5-1	.	CASTLLASAEETQYF	TGCGCCAGCACCCTTTTGGCCAGTGCCGAAGAGACCCAGTACTTC
.	TRBJ2-4	TRBV3-1/TRBV3-2	.	CASSTQRSAGIQYF	TGTGCCAGCAGCACTCAGAGAAGCGCGGGCATTCAGTACTTC
once	TRBJ1-2	TRBV25-1	TRBD1	CASSEGQGARGYTF	TGTGCCAGCAGTGAGGGGCAGGGGGCGCGTGGCTACACCTTC
.	TRBJ2-2	TRBV7-9	TRBD2	CASSLAGSNTGELFF	TGTGCCAGCTCACTAGCGGGGTCTAACACCGGGGAGCTGTTTTTT
.	TRBJ2-5	TRBV7-2	.	CASSRGMEETQYF	TGTGCCAGCAGCAGGGGGATGGAGGAGACCCAGTACTTC
.	TRBJ2-2	TRBV3-1/TRBV3-2	.	CASSPLSNGELFF	TGTGCCAGCAGCCCTCTTTCTAACGGGGAGCTGTTTTTT
.	TRBJ1-1	TRBV6-5	.	CASSYRQNTEAFF	TGTGCCAGCAGTTACAGACAGAACACTGAAGCTTTCTTT
.	TRBJ2-7	TRBV3-1/TRBV3-2	.	CASSPSSYEQYF	TGTGCCAGCAGCCCTAGCTCCTACGAGCAGTACTTC
.	TRBJ1-1	TRBV30	.	CASLPPAPEAFF	TGTGCCTCGCTCCCTCCTGCGCCTGAAGCTTTCTTT
.	TRBJ1-3	TRBV5-6	.	CASAIGVTGNTIYF	TGTGCCAGCGCTATAGGGGTCACTGGAAACACCATATATTTT
.	TRBJ2-7	TRBV27	TRBD2	CASTHRTSGRALHEQYF	TGTGCCAGCACCCATCGGACTAGCGGGAGGGCACTACACGAGCAGTACTTC
few	TRBJ1-1	TRBV25-1	.	CASSEYEWSAEAFF	TGTGCCAGCAGTGAATATGAGTGGAGCGCTGAAGCTTTCTTT
.	TRBJ2-4	TRBV7-3	.	CASSLTRDSNKYF	TGTGCCAGCAGCTTAACGCGGGACAGTAATAAGTACTTC
few	TRBJ1-1	TRBV28	TRBD1	CASTAGGAYTEAFF	TGTGCCAGCACCGCAGGGGGCGCCTACACTGAAGCTTTCTTT
.	TRBJ2-1	TRBV6-6	TRBD2	CASSYRTSGGVDEQFF	TGTGCCAGCAGTTACCGGACTAGCGGGGGGGTCGATGAGCAGTTCTTC
.	TRBJ1-1	TRBV3-1/TRBV3-2	.	CASSQGAGFTEAFF	TGTGCCAGCAGCCAAGGGGCAGGGTTCACTGAAGCTTTCTTT
few	TRBJ2-7	TRBV6-1	TRBD1	CASSESTGGKEQYF	TGTGCCAGCAGTGAATCGACAGGGGGTAAAGAGCAGTACTTC
.	TRBJ2-7	TRBV5-1	TRBD2	CASSLGGSGASYEQYF	TGCGCCAGCAGCTTGGGGGGTAGCGGGGCCTCCTACGAGCAGTACTTC
.	TRBJ2-7	TRBV5-4	TRBD2	CASSPGLAGTYEQYF	TGTGCCAGCAGCCCAGGACTAGCGGGAACCTACGAGCAGTACTTC
.	TRBJ2-2	TRBV7-9	.	CASSLSAGELFF	TGTGCCAGCAGCTTATCAGCCGGGGAGCTGTTTTTT
.	TRBJ1-5	TRBV4-1	TRBD1	CASSQDFPGGVNQPQHF	TGCGCCAGCAGCCAAGATTTTCCAGGGGGCGTAAATCAGCCCCAGCATTTT
.	TRBJ2-1	TRBV12-3/TRBV12-4	TRBD2	CASSLGRGTEQFF	TGTGCCAGCAGTTTGGGGCGGGGGACTGAGCAGTTCTTC
few	TRBJ2-1	TRBV7-3	TRBD2	CASSPSSGGADEQFF	TGTGCCAGCAGCCCCTCCAGCGGGGGGGCGGATGAGCAGTTCTTC
many	TRBJ1-5	TRBV2	.	CASSDLDRSNQPQHF	TGTGCCAGCAGTGACTTGGACAGAAGCAATCAGCCCCAGCATTTT
.	TRBJ2-1	TRBV11-3	TRBD2	CASSSTSGGYNEQFF	TGTGCCAGCAGCTCTACTAGCGGAGGCTACAATGAGCAGTTCTTC
once	TRBJ1-4	TRBV15	TRBD1	CATSRYRGEKLFF	TGTGCCACCAGCAGATACAGGGGTGAAAAACTGTTTTTT